This TCR beta chain was documented in a study of siplizumab effects on memory and regulatory T cells. The germline V gene has CDR1 SGHDN and CDR2 FVKESK. V shed 4 bases and J shed 0 bases, with 8 bases lying between them. This CDR3 contains 14 residues. Findings and limits, study-wide: It seemed that naive T cells were more diverse than memory cells and were major contributors to the alloresponse. The Treg-derived share of mappable alloreactive CD4+ clones averaged 68.8% with siplizumab and over 25% in controls. Suppressive function of proliferating Tregs from siplizumab cultures was not confirmed.

The assay was immunoSEQ multiplex PCR, and TCRdb's table has in-frame clones only and misses some. The table lists about 50,000 clones, 95% to 98% of them singletons. Concerning this clone: As yet, its antigen is unknown.

Among three donor pairs, the unstimulated naive, memory, effector memory and TEMRA subsets underwent sequencing. This chain joins TRBV14 and TRBJ2-3; D gene unclear. This clonotype was sampled from a human donor in good health. The sample was naive CD4+ T cells sorted from blood. CDR3 coding DNA: TGTGCCAGCAGCCGATTGACCAGCACAGATACGCAGTATTTT. Its protein is CASSRLTSTDTQYF.